A single sample is the source of the 32 T cell receptor beta chains below, sequenced in a study of identical twins. A single record per CDR3 protein comes from TCRdb applying MiXCR to the 5' RACE reads. The repertoire holds fewer than 900,000 distinct CDR3 sequences, with 15% to 20% as singletons. These data were also filed under a second study, of T cells expressing NK-cell markers.

Sequenced material: PBMCs. All receptors derive from a woman aged 18-29 years in good health.

This clonotype showed up many times. The chain is built from TRBV27 and TRBJ1-2; 8 bases fit TRBD1. Germline V CDR1 and CDR2: MNHEY, SMNVEV (reference sequence). With 3 bases clipped from V and 8 bases from J, the junction kept 8 bases outside the gene matches. The CDR3 has 14 residues. Here the CDR3 reads CASSLTGEGMGYTF. The CDR3, as DNA: TGTGCCAGCAGTTTGACAGGGGAAGGGATGGGCTACACCTTC.

The chain has TRBV7-2 and TRBJ2-7; 10 nucleotides line up with TRBD2. The V gene end was trimmed by 1 base and the J gene end by 2 bases; junction bases not matched to a gene: 5. The CDR3 contains 16 residues. Germline CDR1 SGHTA, CDR2 FQGNSA. CDR3 nucleotides: TGTGCCAGCAGCTTAGTCCCTAGCGGGAGTGCCTACGAGCAGTACTTC. It specifies CASSLVPSGSAYEQYF.

The J gene is TRBJ2-1, the V gene TRBV29-1; the D is unclear. Germline V lookup: CDR1 SQVTM, CDR2 ANQGSEA. V gave up 4 bases and J gave up 0 bases, with 13 bases separating them. The CDR3 runs 15 residues. CDR3 coding DNA: TGCAGCGTTGTTTCCAGCGCGAGCTCCTACAATGAGCAGTTCTTC. As protein: CSVVSSASSYNEQFF.

This chain uses TRBV24-1 with TRBJ2-5; possible D gene TRBD1, 5 bases. Germline assignment: CDR1 KGHDR and CDR2 SFDVKD. The CDR3 is 15 residues long. V lost 2 bases and J 2 bases, leaving 11 bases between the germline ends. The CDR3 reads CATSDSAGMQETQYF. CDR3 sequence (DNA): TGTGCCACCAGTGATTCCGCAGGGATGCAAGAGACCCAGTACTTC.

This clonotype was picked up a small number of times. The V gene is TRBV6-1, the J gene TRBJ2-4, with D possibly matching TRBD1 (6 bases). The CDR3 covers 15 residues. V shed 5 bases and J shed 0 bases, with 11 bases lying between them. Germline loops: CDR1 MNHNS, CDR2 SASEGT. CDR3 nucleotides: TGTGCCAGCAGTAGGACAGAACTAGCCAAAAACATTCAGTACTTC. Translating it yields CASSRTELAKNIQYF.

The chain carries TRBV20-1 and TRBJ2-1; 10 positions agree with TRBD2. Germline V gene data show CDR1 as DFQATT and CDR2 as SNEGSKA (reference sequence). Trimming cost V 3 bases and J 6 bases; bases outside gene matches: 5. The CDR3 sequence is 14 residues long. Written as DNA, the CDR3 is TGCAGTGCTAGCATAAGCGGGAGGGCCAATGAGCAGTTCTTC. Translating gives CSASISGRANEQFF.

This clonotype was observed many times. The V call is TRBV12-3 or TRBV12-4, the J call TRBJ2-7, with 9 bases identical to TRBD1. The CDR3 is made up of 20 amino acids. Trimming cost V 5 bases and J 1 base; bases outside gene matches: 21. Here the CDR3 reads CASSPQSRDRVRIFSYEQYF. The CDR3 nucleotides read TGTGCCAGCAGTCCCCAGTCTCGGGACAGGGTGCGTATTTTTTCCTACGAGCAGTACTTC.

The chain joins TRBV12-3 or TRBV12-4 to TRBJ1-5; D remains ambiguous. The CDR3 covers 16 residues. V was clipped by 3 bases and J by 2 bases, with 14 bases between them. The CDR3 region has the DNA TGTGCCAGCAGTTTCAGCCGGCCGGCGGGCAATCAGCCCCAGCATTTT. Translated, it gives CASSFSRPAGNQPQHF.

This clonotype occurred a few times. The V and J genes are TRBV12-3 or TRBV12-4 and TRBJ2-7, with 12 bases that match TRBD2. Trimming at V came to 5 bases and at J to 1 base, leaving 6 bases not matched to a gene. The CDR3 is 16 amino acids. CDR3 protein: CASSRRTSGVSYEQYF. CDR3 DNA: TGTGCCAGCAGTCGTCGGACTAGCGGGGTGTCCTACGAGCAGTACTTC.

This clonotype has only a few counts. The chain recombines TRBV5-1 with TRBJ2-7, with no clear D. Trimming took 1 base from V and 3 from J, leaving 8 bases between them. Per germline, CDR1 SGHRS and CDR2 YFSETQ. The CDR3 is made up of 13 amino acids. CDR3 in DNA: TGCGCCAGCAGCTTGAGTCAGGACTACGAGCAGTACTTC. It specifies CASSLSQDYEQYF.

This clonotype was counted at least ten times. The V and J genes are TRBV12-3 or TRBV12-4 and TRBJ2-4; 11 nucleotides match TRBD2. Trimming took 6 bases from V and 1 from J; bases not matched to a gene: 2. This CDR3 has 15 amino acids. For the CDR3, the DNA is TGTGCCAGCAGGAGGACTAGCGGGGCCAAAAACATTCAGTACTTC. Its translation is CASRRTSGAKNIQYF.

This chain connects TRBV7-3 to TRBJ1-1; 11 nucleotides align to TRBD1. Germline CDR1 SGHTA, CDR2 FQGTGA. V dropped 4 bases and J dropped 5; count of bases not matched to a gene: 6. The CDR3 extends over 15 amino acids. CDR3: CASSSQGQGGTEAFF. CDR3 in DNA: TGTGCCAGCAGCTCCCAGGGACAGGGGGGGACTGAAGCTTTCTTT.

This clonotype was seen ten or more times. The V call is TRBV6-2 or TRBV6-3, the J call TRBJ1-1; TRBD1 matches 11 bases. CDR1 is MNHEY, CDR2 SVGEGT, per germline. After removal of 6 bases from V and 5 bases from J, the junction contained 2 bases not matched to a gene. The length of the CDR3 is 13 residues. The CDR3 bases are TGTGCCAGCAGCCGGGACAGGGGGACTGAAGCTTTCTTT. This gives the protein CASSRDRGTEAFF.

This clonotype has just a few counts. This chain joins TRBV10-3 and TRBJ2-3; possibly TRBD1 for D (5 bases). This CDR3 is 14 amino acids long. Germline CDR1 and CDR2: ENHRY and SYGVKD. Between the trimmed V and J ends, which lost 0 bases and 4 bases, there was a span of 8 bases. The CDR3: CAISESGLADTQYF. As DNA, the CDR3 is TGTGCCATCAGTGAGTCGGGGCTTGCAGATACGCAGTATTTT.

This clonotype was counted only a few times. The rearrangement uses TRBV27 and TRBJ2-2, with 8 bases that match TRBD1. Germline CDR1 is MNHEY and CDR2 is SMNVEV (reference sequence). The CDR3 is 14 residues long. Trimming took 10 bases from V and 6 from J; bases not matched to a gene: 10. DNA for the CDR3: TGTGCCACCAGACAGGGGAGTTTGGCCGGGGAGCTGTTTTTT. Translating it yields CATRQGSLAGELFF.

This clonotype was seen a few times. V gene TRBV7-3 combines with J gene TRBJ2-1; 10 positions agree with TRBD2. Germline V gene sequence: CDR1 SGHTA, CDR2 FQGTGA. V lost 4 bases to trimming and J lost 0 bases; unmatched junction nucleotides: 6. The CDR3 is made up of 17 amino acids. The DNA for the CDR3 is TGTGCCAGCAGCTCGGGACTAGCGCGGAGCTCCTACAATGAGCAGTTCTTC. The encoded protein is CASSSGLARSSYNEQFF.

The chain uses TRBV5-1 and TRBJ2-2, with D possibly being TRBD2 (6 bases). V lost 2 bases and J 5 bases, leaving 13 bases between the germline ends. Looked up from germline, CDR1 is SGHRS and CDR2 is YFSETQ. This CDR3 has 15 residues. This CDR3 reads CASSFWRGRTGELFF. The CDR3 DNA follows: TGCGCCAGCAGCTTTTGGCGGGGAAGAACCGGGGAGCTGTTTTTT.

The V gene is TRBV9, the J gene TRBJ2-4; 7 nucleotides agree with TRBD1. The CDR3 is 14 amino acids. The V gene end was trimmed by 6 bases and the J gene end by 0 bases; junction bases not matched to a gene: 3. Germline assignment: CDR1 SGDLS and CDR2 YYNGEE. The CDR3 DNA is TGTGCCAGCACCCAGGGGGTAGCCAAAAACATTCAGTACTTC. Protein sequence: CASTQGVAKNIQYF.

The chain employs TRBV6-1 and TRBJ2-2, with D possibly being TRBD1 (5 bases). Between the trimmed V and J ends, which lost 6 bases and 4 bases, there was a span of 12 bases. Germline V CDR1 and CDR2: MNHNS, SASEGT. The CDR3 has 14 amino acids. The CDR3 DNA is TGTGCCAGCAGGGGCGGACACATCACCGGGGAGCTGTTTTTT. This encodes CASRGGHITGELFF.

This clonotype was recorded a few times. The V call is TRBV6-1, the J call TRBJ1-1; D is possibly TRBD1 (5 bases). Trimming took off 4 bases at V and 5 bases at J, with 14 bases between the two ends. Germline CDR1 and CDR2: MNHNS and SASEGT. This CDR3 comprises 14 residues. The DNA for the CDR3 is TGTGCCAGCAGTGGGGGGGTCGCCTTTACTGAAGCTTTCTTT. This sequence encodes CASSGGVAFTEAFF.

This clonotype has just a few counts. The chain combines TRBV5-1 with TRBJ2-3; tentatively, D is TRBD1 (6 bases). V lost 3 bases to trimming and J lost 6 bases, with 23 bases between them. Per the germline V gene, CDR1 is SGHRS and CDR2 is YFSETQ. CDR3 length equals 17 residues. CDR3 coding DNA: TGCGCCAGCAGCTCAGCTCCGGGACATCGTCTAATGGATACGCAGTATTTT. Translated: CASSSAPGHRLMDTQYF.

This clonotype has just a few counts. The V call is TRBV9, the J call TRBJ2-2; D unresolved. Germline lookup yields CDR1 SGDLS and CDR2 YYNGEE. This CDR3 spans 17 amino acids. The V and J ends lost 0 bases and 0 bases respectively, with 12 bases between them. CDR3 nucleotides: TGTGCCAGCAGCGTAGAGGGCAGTCCCGCGAACACCGGGGAGCTGTTTTTT. Its translation is CASSVEGSPANTGELFF.

The chain joins TRBV27 to TRBJ2-1, with 12 positions matching TRBD2. The V segment lost 0 bases and the J segment 3 bases; nucleotides outside the gene matches: 9. This CDR3 spans 19 amino acids. Looked up from germline, CDR1 is MNHEY and CDR2 is SMNVEV (reference sequence). CDR3 amino acids: CASSLSGLAGGRGYNEQFF. The CDR3 nucleotides read TGTGCCAGCAGTTTATCTGGGCTAGCGGGGGGGCGGGGCTACAATGAGCAGTTCTTC.

The chain has TRBV6-5 and TRBJ2-5; D unresolved. The CDR3 extends over 18 amino acids. Between the trimmed V and J ends, which lost 0 bases and 2 bases, there was a span of 19 bases. CDR1 and CDR2 (germline): MNHEY, SVGAGI. The CDR3 loop reads CASSYSGPQRSPQETQYF. The CDR3 nucleotides are TGTGCCAGCAGTTACTCAGGTCCCCAACGGTCACCTCAAGAGACCCAGTACTTC.

The J gene is TRBJ2-5, the V gene TRBV3-1; D gene unclear. In germline, CDR1 is LGHDT, CDR2 YNNKEL (reference sequence). CDR3 length: 13 amino acids. V lost 0 bases and J lost 7, with 9 bases in between. The CDR3 coding sequence is TGTGCCAGCAGCCAAGAAGGCCTGGGGACCCAGTACTTC. As protein: CASSQEGLGTQYF.

This clonotype appeared a few times. The chain has TRBV12-3 or TRBV12-4 and TRBJ1-3; 10 nucleotides match TRBD1. The junction had 8 bases not matched to a gene; V was cut back by 6 bases and J by 9 bases. The CDR3 has 14 residues. Written as DNA, the CDR3 is TGTGCCAGCAGCCTTAGACAGGGGGCGCGCACCATATATTTT. Translation gives CASSLRQGARTIYF.

This clonotype came up many times. The genes are TRBV30 and TRBJ2-2; D is perhaps TRBD1 (5 bases). Between the trimmed V and J ends, which lost 8 bases and 7 bases, there was a span of 11 bases. The CDR3 is 11 residues long. The germline V gene has CDR1 GTSNPN and CDR2 SVGIG (reference sequence). The CDR3 DNA sequence: TGTGCCGGGGCTCTTATCGGGGAGCTGTTTTTT. Its protein product is CAGALIGELFF.

This clonotype was seen more than once but under ten times. The chain links TRBV5-1 to TRBJ2-6, with 12 bases fitting TRBD1. Germline CDR1 SGHRS, CDR2 YFSETQ. With V trimmed by 4 bases and J by 2 bases, 7 bases remained unmatched. This CDR3 contains 18 residues. CDR3 nucleotides: TGCGCCAGCAGCCCCGGGACAGGGGGCGCAGCTGGGGCCAACGTCCTGACTTTC. It codes for CASSPGTGGAAGANVLTF.

J is TRBJ2-5 and V is TRBV5-1; possibly TRBD2 for D (5 bases). Germline V CDR1 and CDR2: SGHRS, YFSETQ. The V end was cut by 7 bases, the J end by 4 bases, with 11 bases between. The CDR3 is made up of 12 amino acids. The CDR3 bases are TGCGCCAGCCGTCGGGGTTCAGAGACCCAGTACTTC. Its translation: CASRRGSETQYF. The entire variable domain, with the rest obtained from reference TRBV5-1 and TRBJ2-5, is as follows: KAGVTQTPRYLIKTRGQQVTLSCSPISGHRSVSWYQQTPGQGLQFLFEYFSETQRNKGNFPGRFSGRQFSNSRSEMNVSTLELGDSALYLCASRRGSETQYFGPGTRLLVL.

This clonotype was observed a handful of times. CDR3 nucleotides: TGTGCCAGCAGCGTAGGGGGAGCTGGTGCGGCCAATGAGCAGTTCTTC. It translates to CASSVGGAGAANEQFF. The chain has TRBV9 and TRBJ2-1; a weak D match, TRBD2 (5 bases). Germline V gene data show CDR1 as SGDLS and CDR2 as YYNGEE. The V end was cut by 0 bases, the J end by 6 bases, with 16 bases between. The CDR3 has 16 residues.

This clonotype occurred many times. Germline is not matched at one junction end, which may reflect a read error. The chain carries TRBV5-1 and TRBJ2-5, with D maybe TRBD1 (5 bases). The germline CDR1 and CDR2 sequences are SGHRS and YFSETQ. The CDR3 has 12 amino acids. CDR3 coding DNA: TGTGCCAGCAGCTTGGGGCGCGAGACCCAGTACTTC. This codes for CASSLGRETQYF. Full variable domain (missing parts from reference TRBV5-1 and TRBJ2-5): KAGVTQTPRYLIKTRGQQVTLSCSPISGHRSVSWYQQTPGQGLQFLFEYFSETQRNKGNFPGRFSGRQFSNSRSEMNVSTLELGDSALYLCASSLGRETQYFGPGTRLLVL.

V usage is TRBV7-9 and J usage is TRBJ2-1, with unresolved D. This CDR3 spans 13 amino acids. The germline V gene has CDR1 SEHNR and CDR2 FQNEAQ (reference sequence). V was shortened by 5 bases and J by 6 bases, with 11 bases between the two germline ends. The CDR3 spells CASSPDAANEQFF. The CDR3 DNA reads as TGTGCCAGCAGCCCGGATGCGGCCAATGAGCAGTTCTTC.